The 21 T cell receptor beta chains in this list originate from one sample, sequenced in a study of blood T cell repertoires in COVID-19 (dated by TCRdb to 2018 to 2021). Libraries were prepared through the immunoSEQ multiplex PCR assay. Imported from immuneACCESS, the table was reduced by TCRdb to in-frame sequences with V and J called. These copies leave out some clones; in studies compared against another copy, an unresolved V gene accounts for under half, and the cause of the remainder is not known. For this sample there are a few hundred thousand clones; about 88% appear just once. The leading ten clones occupy 2.5% to 3% of the sample. The sequencing sample was made of PBMCs or T cells enriched from blood (not recorded which). The receptors come from a woman aged 25-40 years who had recovered from COVID-19.

This chain uses TRBV19 with TRBJ2-1; TRBD2 matches 8 bases. The ends lost 5 bases at V and 4 bases at J; junction bases unmatched: 7. Per the germline V gene, CDR1 is LNHDA and CDR2 is SQIVND (reference sequence). The CDR3 covers 15 residues. CDR3 amino acids: CASSGWGLGYNEQFF. Here the CDR3 DNA reads TGTGCCAGTAGTGGGTGGGGACTAGGGTACAATGAGCAGTTCTTC.

The chain joins TRBV27 to TRBJ2-7; D is possibly TRBD1 (6 bases). The V end was cut by 7 bases, the J end by 2 bases, with 12 bases between. Germline V lookup: CDR1 MNHEY, CDR2 SMNVEV (reference sequence). The CDR3 totals 13 residues. As DNA, the CDR3 is TGTGCCAGCACCACCGGGACAACCTACGAGCAGTACTTC. It codes for CASTTGTTYEQYF.

This chain uses TRBV5-4 with TRBJ2-1; TRBD1 is a possible D gene (6 bases). The V end lost 1 base, the J end lost 7 bases, and 12 bases lay between the germline ends. CDR3 length equals 14 residues. In germline, CDR1 is SGHNT, CDR2 YYREEE (reference sequence). The CDR3 bases are TGTGCCAGCAGCTTGACTAAACAGGGAAATGAGCAGTTCTTC. Residues: CASSLTKQGNEQFF.

The CDR3 protein is CASSWGQVPNTEAFF. The CDR3 nucleotides read TGTGCCAGCAGCTGGGGACAGGTCCCGAACACTGAAGCTTTCTTT. The gene calls are TRBV5-4 and TRBJ1-1, with 8 bases fitting TRBD1. Germline loops: CDR1 SGHNT, CDR2 YYREEE (reference sequence). The junction had 5 bases not matched to a gene; V was cut back by 3 bases and J by 1 base. This CDR3 has 15 amino acids. The full variable domain, with the rest looked up from reference TRBV5-4 and TRBJ1-1, is ETGVTQSPTHLIKTRGQQVTLRCSSQSGHNTVSWYQQALGQGPQFIFQYYREEENGRGNFPPRFSGLQFPNYSSELNVNALELDDSALYLCASSWGQVPNTEAFFGQGTRLTVV.

This clone was observed a few times. The CDR3 sequence is CASTTLGTAGQETQYF. CDR3 nucleotide sequence: TGTGCCAGCACCACGCTGGGGACAGCTGGCCAAGAGACCCAGTACTTC. V usage is TRBV2 and J usage is TRBJ2-5, with 7 bases aligning to TRBD1. This CDR3 region has 16 residues. After removal of 7 bases from V and 1 base from J, the junction contained 12 bases not matched to a gene. Germline V gene lookup returns CDR1 SNHLY and CDR2 FYNNEI.

The chain employs TRBV21-1 and TRBJ1-4; TRBD1 was called by the table and not checked on the DNA. TRBV21-1 is tagged as a pseudogene. The CDR3 runs 16 residues. The CDR3 DNA reads TGTGCCAGCAGCAATGGTGAGGCAGGGGAGCATGAAAAACTGTTTTTT. This codes for CASSNGEAGEHEKLFF.

The chain combines TRBV19 with TRBJ2-5, with 13 bases fitting TRBD2. Germline CDR1 LNHDA, CDR2 SQIVND (reference sequence). The CDR3 length is 17 residues. V shed 2 bases and J 2 bases; nucleotides not matched to a gene: 5. CDR3 amino acids: CASSIRTSGSVQETQYF. CDR3 DNA: TGTGCCAGTAGTATAAGGACTAGCGGGAGTGTACAAGAGACCCAGTACTTC.

The chain couples TRBV6-5 to TRBJ1-1, with D unclear. CDR1 is MNHEY, CDR2 SVGAGI, per germline. The CDR3 length is 13 residues. Trimming pared 7 bases from V and 2 bases from J, leaving 11 bases between. The CDR3 DNA sequence: TGTGCCAGCACCCTGGGGAGAAACACTGAAGCTTTCTTT. Translated, it gives CASTLGRNTEAFF.

CDR3 coding DNA: TGTGCCAGCTCACGAGAGACTAACTATGGCTACACCTTC. It specifies CASSRETNYGYTF. This chain uses TRBV18 with TRBJ1-2; D is uncertain. Between the trimmed V and J ends, which lost 4 bases and 0 bases, there was a span of 6 bases. This CDR3 region has 13 residues. The germline CDR1 and CDR2 sequences are KGHSH and LQKENI.

This clone was picked up a small number of times. The rearrangement links TRBV4-1 to TRBJ2-7; D ambiguous. Germline V CDR1 and CDR2: MGHRA, YSYEKL. The CDR3 spans 14 residues. The V and J ends lost 2 bases and 2 bases respectively, with 10 bases between them. CDR3 DNA: TGCGCCAGCAGCCAATCTCTGGGCACCTACGAGCAGTACTTC. Translating gives CASSQSLGTYEQYF.

V gene TRBV3-1 (or the pseudogene TRBV3-2) combines with J gene TRBJ1-4, with D maybe TRBD1 (5 bases). This CDR3 contains 16 residues. The germline CDR1 and CDR2 sequences are LGHDT and YNNKEL (reference sequence). Trimming cost V 5 bases and J 8 bases, with 21 bases left between them. The CDR3 region is CASSAPFGAPWEKLFF. CDR3 nucleotide sequence: TGTGCCAGCAGCGCCCCTTTTGGGGCCCCTTGGGAAAAACTGTTTTTT.

The chain recombines TRBV25-1 with TRBJ2-7, with a possible D match to TRBD2 (5 bases). CDR1 and CDR2 (germline): MGHDK, SYGVNS. This CDR3 is 15 amino acids long. V shed 1 base and J shed 3 bases, with 13 bases lying between them. The CDR3 nucleotides are TGTGCCAGCAGTGAATTAACTAGAGGTGACTACGAGCAGTACTTC. Amino acids: CASSELTRGDYEQYF.

As regards this clone: An end of the junction does not agree with germline; a read error may underlie this. This chain uses TRBV7-7 with TRBJ1-3; unclear D gene. This CDR3 is 15 amino acids long. Germline V gene data show CDR1 as SSHAT and CDR2 as FNYEAQ (reference sequence). The CDR3 sequence is CASSLVSGAGNTIYF. Written as DNA, the CDR3 is TGTGCTAGCAGCTTAGTTTCAGGCGCTGGAAACACCATATATTTT.

The rearrangement uses TRBV27 and TRBJ2-3, with unresolved D. V lost 2 bases to trimming and J lost 5 bases, with 2 bases between them. This CDR3 has 11 amino acids. Germline CDR1 MNHEY, CDR2 SMNVEV (reference sequence). CDR3 coding DNA: TGTGCCAGCAGTTTACAAGATACGCAGTATTTT. It specifies CASSLQDTQYF.

The chain joins TRBV5-1 to TRBJ1-2; possible D gene TRBD1, 5 bases. Germline lookup yields CDR1 SGHRS and CDR2 YFSETQ. The V end lost 1 base, the J end lost 5 bases, and 18 bases lay between the germline ends. CDR3 length equals 16 residues. The CDR3 coding sequence is TGCGCCAGCAGCTTGACGGACACCCAGGGTTGGTATGGCTACACCTTC. Its translation: CASSLTDTQGWYGYTF.

The chain links TRBV28 to TRBJ2-7; D is undetermined. V was clipped by 3 bases and J by 0 bases, with 9 bases between them. The V gene's germline CDR1 is MDHEN and CDR2 SYDVKM. The CDR3 contains 14 residues. CDR3 region: CASSFLADSYEQYF. CDR3 DNA: TGTGCCAGCAGTTTTTTGGCGGACTCCTACGAGCAGTACTTC. The complete variable domain, with remaining parts taken from reference TRBV28 and TRBJ2-7, reads DVKVTQSSRYLVKRTGEKVFLECVQDMDHENMFWYRQDPGLGLRLIYFSYDVKMKEKGDIPEGYSVSREKKERFSLILESASTNQTSMYLCASSFLADSYEQYFGPGTRLTVT.

The chain recombines TRBV28 with TRBJ2-1, with TRBD2 matching over 12 bases. From germline, CDR1 is MDHEN and CDR2 SYDVKM. Trimming took 7 bases from V and 13 from J; bases not matched to a gene: 8. The CDR3 spans 13 residues. The CDR3 nucleotides read TGTGCCAGCATCGGACTAGCGGGGCTCATCCAGTTCTTC. Translated: CASIGLAGLIQFF.

Remarks on this clone: Other DNA sequences in the sample encode the same CDR3. The chain couples TRBV9 to TRBJ1-1; TRBD1 is a possible D gene (5 bases). Germline V gene data show CDR1 as SGDLS and CDR2 as YYNGEE. The CDR3 is 13 amino acids. V lost 4 bases, J lost 5 bases, and 12 bases lay in between. The CDR3 loop reads CASSPPGNTEAFF. Here the CDR3 DNA reads TGTGCCAGCAGCCCTCCAGGGAATACTGAAGCTTTCTTT.

The CDR3 region is CASSVPTRLAGGTGELFF. The DNA for the CDR3 is TGTGCCAGTAGTGTCCCTACCCGACTAGCGGGAGGCACCGGGGAGCTGTTTTTT. This chain links TRBV19 with TRBJ2-2; 13 positions match TRBD2. J was trimmed by 4 bases and V by 5 bases; bases with no gene match: 10. Germline loops: CDR1 LNHDA, CDR2 SQIVND (reference sequence). The length of the CDR3 is 18 residues.

The rearrangement uses TRBV4-2 and TRBJ2-2; D perhaps matches TRBD2 (5 bases). Germline V gives CDR1 LGHNA, CDR2 YNFKEQ. There are 15 residues in the CDR3. V was shortened by 1 base and J by 1 base, with 7 bases between the two germline ends. This CDR3 is CASSQGGVNTGELFF. The CDR3 DNA reads as TGTGCCAGCAGCCAAGGGGGAGTGAACACCGGGGAGCTGTTTTTT.

This rearrangement joins TRBV15 to TRBJ1-1, with 8 bases identical to TRBD1. V gave up 1 base and J gave up 1 base; unmatched junction bases: 5. Germline-derived CDR1 and CDR2 are LNHNV and YYDKDF (reference sequence). This CDR3 has 16 amino acids. The CDR3 loop is CATSRGTGTGNTEAFF. The CDR3 nucleotides read TGTGCCACCAGCAGAGGAACCGGGACAGGGAACACTGAAGCTTTCTTT.